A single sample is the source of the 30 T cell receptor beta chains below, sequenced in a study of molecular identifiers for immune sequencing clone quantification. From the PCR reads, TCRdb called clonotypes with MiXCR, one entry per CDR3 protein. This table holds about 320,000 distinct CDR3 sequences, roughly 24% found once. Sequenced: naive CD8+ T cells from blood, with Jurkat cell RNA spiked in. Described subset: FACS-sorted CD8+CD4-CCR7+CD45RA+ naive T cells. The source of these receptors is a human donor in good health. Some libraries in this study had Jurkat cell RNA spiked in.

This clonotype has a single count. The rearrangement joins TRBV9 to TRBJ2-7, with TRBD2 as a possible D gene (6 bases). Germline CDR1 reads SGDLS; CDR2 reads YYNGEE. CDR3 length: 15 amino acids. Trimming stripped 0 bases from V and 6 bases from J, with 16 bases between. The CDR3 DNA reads TGTGCCAGCAGCGTAGGGACTAAAGTGGTCGGCGAGCAGTACTTC. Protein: CASSVGTKVVGEQYF.

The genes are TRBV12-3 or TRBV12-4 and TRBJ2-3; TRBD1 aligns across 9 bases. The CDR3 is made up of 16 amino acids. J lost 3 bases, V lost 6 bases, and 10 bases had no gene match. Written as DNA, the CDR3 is TGTGCCAGCAGAACGGACCGGGACAGGGAGACAGATACGCAGTATTTT. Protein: CASRTDRDRETDTQYF.

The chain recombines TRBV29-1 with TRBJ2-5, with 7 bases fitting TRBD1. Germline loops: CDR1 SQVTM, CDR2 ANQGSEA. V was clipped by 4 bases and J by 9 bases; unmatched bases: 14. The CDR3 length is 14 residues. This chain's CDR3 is CSVVTQGPASAQYF. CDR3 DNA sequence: TGCAGCGTTGTCACACAGGGGCCCGCGTCGGCCCAGTACTTC.

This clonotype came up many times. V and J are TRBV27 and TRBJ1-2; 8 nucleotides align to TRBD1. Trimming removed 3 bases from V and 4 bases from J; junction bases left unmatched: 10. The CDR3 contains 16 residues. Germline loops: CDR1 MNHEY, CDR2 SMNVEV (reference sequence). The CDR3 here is CASSLLDRANFYGYTF. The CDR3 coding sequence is TGTGCCAGCAGTTTGCTGGACAGGGCGAACTTCTATGGCTACACCTTC.

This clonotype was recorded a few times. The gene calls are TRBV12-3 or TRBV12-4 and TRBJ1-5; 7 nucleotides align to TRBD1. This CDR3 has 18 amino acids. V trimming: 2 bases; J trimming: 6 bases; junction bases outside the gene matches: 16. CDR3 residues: CASSLHSVGGSRSQPQHF. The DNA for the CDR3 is TGTGCCAGCAGTTTACATTCCGTAGGGGGCTCTCGTAGTCAGCCCCAGCATTTT.

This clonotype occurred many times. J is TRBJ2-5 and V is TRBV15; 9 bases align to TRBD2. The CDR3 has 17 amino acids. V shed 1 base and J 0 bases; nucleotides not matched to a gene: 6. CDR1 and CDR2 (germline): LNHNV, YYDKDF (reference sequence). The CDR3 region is CATSRVLTSGYQETQYF. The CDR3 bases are TGTGCCACCAGCAGAGTATTGACTAGCGGCTACCAAGAGACCCAGTACTTC.

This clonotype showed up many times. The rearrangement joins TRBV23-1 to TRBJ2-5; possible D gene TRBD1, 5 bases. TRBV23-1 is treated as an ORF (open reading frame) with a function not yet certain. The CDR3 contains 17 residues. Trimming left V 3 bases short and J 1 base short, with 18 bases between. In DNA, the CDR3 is TGCGCCAGCAGTCAGCCCTTCAGGGTCCCATCCCAAGAGACCCAGTACTTC. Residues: CASSQPFRVPSQETQYF.

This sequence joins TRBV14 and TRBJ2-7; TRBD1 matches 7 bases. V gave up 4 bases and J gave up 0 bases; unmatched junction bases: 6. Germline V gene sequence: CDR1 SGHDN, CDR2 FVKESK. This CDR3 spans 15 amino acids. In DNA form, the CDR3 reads TGTGCCAGCAGCCTAGAGACAGGGCCCTCCTACGAGCAGTACTTC. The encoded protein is CASSLETGPSYEQYF. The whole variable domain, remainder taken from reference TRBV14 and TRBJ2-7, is EAGVTQFPSHSVIEKGQTVTLRCDPISGHDNLYWYRRVMGKEIKFLLHFVKESKQDESGMPNNRFLAERTGGTYSTLKVQPAELEDSGVYFCASSLETGPSYEQYFGPGTRLTVT.

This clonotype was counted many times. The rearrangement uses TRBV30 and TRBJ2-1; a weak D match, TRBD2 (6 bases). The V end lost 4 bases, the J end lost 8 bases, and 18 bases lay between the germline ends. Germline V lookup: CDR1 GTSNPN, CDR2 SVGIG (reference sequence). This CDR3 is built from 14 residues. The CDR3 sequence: CAWKIAASYDEQFF. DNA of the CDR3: TGTGCCTGGAAGATAGCGGCGTCTTACGATGAGCAGTTCTTC. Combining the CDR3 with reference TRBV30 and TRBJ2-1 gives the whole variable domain SQTIHQWPATLVQPVGSPLSLECTVEGTSNPNLYWYRQAAGRGLQLLFYSVGIGQISSEVPQNLSASRPQDRQFILSSKKLLLSDSGFYLCAWKIAASYDEQFFGPGTRLTVL.

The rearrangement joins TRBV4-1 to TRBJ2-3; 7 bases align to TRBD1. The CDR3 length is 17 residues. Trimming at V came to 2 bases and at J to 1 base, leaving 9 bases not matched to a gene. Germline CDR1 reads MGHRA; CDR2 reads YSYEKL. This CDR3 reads CASSQTIGQAGTDTQYF. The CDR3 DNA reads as TGCGCCAGCAGCCAAACCATTGGACAGGCCGGCACAGATACGCAGTATTTT.

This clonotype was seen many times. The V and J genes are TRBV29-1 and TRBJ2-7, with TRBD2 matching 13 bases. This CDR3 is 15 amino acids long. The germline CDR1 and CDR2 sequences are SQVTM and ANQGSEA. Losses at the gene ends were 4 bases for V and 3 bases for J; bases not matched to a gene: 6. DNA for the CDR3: TGCAGCGTTGGAGGGGGACTAGCGGGACTCTACGAGCAGTACTTC. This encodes CSVGGGLAGLYEQYF.

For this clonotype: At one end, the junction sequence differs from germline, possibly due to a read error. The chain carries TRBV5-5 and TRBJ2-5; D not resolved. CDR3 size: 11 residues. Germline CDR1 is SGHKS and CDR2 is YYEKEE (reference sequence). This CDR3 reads CASGRQEAQYF. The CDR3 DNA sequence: TGTGCCAGCGGACGCCAAGAGGCCCAGTACTTC.

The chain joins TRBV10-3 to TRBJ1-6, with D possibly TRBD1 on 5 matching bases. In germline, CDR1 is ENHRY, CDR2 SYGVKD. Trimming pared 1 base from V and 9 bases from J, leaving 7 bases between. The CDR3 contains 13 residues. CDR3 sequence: CAISEWGRSPLHF. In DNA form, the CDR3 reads TGTGCCATCAGTGAGTGGGGACGTTCACCCCTCCACTTT.

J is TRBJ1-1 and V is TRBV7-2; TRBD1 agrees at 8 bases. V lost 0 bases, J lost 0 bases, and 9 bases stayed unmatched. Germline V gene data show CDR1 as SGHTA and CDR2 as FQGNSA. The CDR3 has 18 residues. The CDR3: CASSLADRGPLMNTEAFF. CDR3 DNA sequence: TGTGCCAGCAGCTTAGCCGACAGGGGCCCATTAATGAACACTGAAGCTTTCTTT.

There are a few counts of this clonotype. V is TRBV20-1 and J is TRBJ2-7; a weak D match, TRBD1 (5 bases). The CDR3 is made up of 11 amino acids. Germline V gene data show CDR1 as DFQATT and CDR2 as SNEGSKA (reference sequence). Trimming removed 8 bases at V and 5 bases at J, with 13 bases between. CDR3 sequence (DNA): TGCAGTCGGATCAGGGTTGACGAGCAGTACTTC. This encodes CSRIRVDEQYF.

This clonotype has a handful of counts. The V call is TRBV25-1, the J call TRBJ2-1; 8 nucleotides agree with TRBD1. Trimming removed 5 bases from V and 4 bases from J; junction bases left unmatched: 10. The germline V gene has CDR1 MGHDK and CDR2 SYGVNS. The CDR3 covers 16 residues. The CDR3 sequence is CASSRLQGESYNEQFF. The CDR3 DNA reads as TGTGCCAGCAGTAGACTACAGGGGGAGTCGTACAATGAGCAGTTCTTC.

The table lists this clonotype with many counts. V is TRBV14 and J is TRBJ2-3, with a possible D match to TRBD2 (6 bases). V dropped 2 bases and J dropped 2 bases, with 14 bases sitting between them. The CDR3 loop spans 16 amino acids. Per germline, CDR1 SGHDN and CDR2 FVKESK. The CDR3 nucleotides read TGTGCCAGCAGCCAAAGGATACGGGAGACCACAGATACGCAGTATTTT. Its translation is CASSQRIRETTDTQYF.

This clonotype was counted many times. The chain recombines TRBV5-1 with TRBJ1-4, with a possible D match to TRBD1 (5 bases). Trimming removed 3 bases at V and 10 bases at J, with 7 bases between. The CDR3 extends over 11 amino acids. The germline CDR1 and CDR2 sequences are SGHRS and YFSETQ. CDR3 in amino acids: CASSSGTKLFF. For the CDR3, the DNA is TGCGCCAGCAGCTCTGGGACAAAACTGTTTTTT.

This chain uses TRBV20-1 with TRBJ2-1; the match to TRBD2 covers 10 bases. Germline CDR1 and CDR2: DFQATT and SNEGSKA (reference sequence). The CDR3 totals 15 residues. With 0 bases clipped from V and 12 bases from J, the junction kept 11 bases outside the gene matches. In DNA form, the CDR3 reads TGCAGTGCTAGAGATCCTCTAGCGGGAGAGCGAGGGCAGTTCTTC. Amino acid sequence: CSARDPLAGERGQFF.

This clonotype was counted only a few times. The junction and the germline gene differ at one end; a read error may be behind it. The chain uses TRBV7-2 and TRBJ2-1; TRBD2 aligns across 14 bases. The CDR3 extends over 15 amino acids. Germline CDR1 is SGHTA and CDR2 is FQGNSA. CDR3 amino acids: CASSSGLAGGYERFF. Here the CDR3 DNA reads TGTGCCAGCAGCTCCGGACTAGCGGGAGGCTATGAGCGGTTCTTC.

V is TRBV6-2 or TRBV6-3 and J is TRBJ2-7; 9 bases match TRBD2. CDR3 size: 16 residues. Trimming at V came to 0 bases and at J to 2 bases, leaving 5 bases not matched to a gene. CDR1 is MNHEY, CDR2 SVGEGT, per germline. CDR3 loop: CASSYSDSGSPYEQYF. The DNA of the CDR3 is TGTGCCAGCAGTTACTCTGATAGCGGGAGCCCCTACGAGCAGTACTTC.

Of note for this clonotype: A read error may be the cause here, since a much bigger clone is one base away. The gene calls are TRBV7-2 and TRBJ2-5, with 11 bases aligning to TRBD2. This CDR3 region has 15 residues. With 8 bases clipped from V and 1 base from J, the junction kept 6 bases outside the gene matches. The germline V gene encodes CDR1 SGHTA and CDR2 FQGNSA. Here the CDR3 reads CASRISGGAQETQYF. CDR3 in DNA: TGTGCCAGCCGCATTAGCGGGGGGGCCCAAGAGACCCAGTACTTC.

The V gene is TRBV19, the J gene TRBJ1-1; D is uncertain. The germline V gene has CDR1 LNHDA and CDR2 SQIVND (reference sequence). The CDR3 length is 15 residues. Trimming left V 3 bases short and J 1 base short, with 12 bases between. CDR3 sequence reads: CASSIFTHGNTEAFF. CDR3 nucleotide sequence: TGTGCCAGTAGTATCTTCACCCACGGGAACACTGAAGCTTTCTTT.

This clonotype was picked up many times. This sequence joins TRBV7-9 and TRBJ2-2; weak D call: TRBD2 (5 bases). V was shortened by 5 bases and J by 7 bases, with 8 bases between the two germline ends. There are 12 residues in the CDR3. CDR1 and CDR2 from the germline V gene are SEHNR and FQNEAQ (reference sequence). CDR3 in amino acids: CASSQTSGELFF. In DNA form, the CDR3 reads TGTGCCAGCAGCCAAACTAGCGGGGAGCTGTTTTTT.

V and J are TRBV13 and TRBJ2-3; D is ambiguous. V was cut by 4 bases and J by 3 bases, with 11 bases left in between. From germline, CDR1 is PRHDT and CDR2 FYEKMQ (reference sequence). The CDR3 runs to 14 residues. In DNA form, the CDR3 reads TGTGCCAGCAGCTCCCTAAGCAAGACAGATACGCAGTATTTT. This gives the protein CASSSLSKTDTQYF.

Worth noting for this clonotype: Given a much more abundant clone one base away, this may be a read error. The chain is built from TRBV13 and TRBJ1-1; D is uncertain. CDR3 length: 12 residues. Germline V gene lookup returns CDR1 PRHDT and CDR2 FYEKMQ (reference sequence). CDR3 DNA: TGTGCCAGCAGGGAAGGAGGCACTGAAGCTATCTTT. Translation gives CASREGGTEAIF.

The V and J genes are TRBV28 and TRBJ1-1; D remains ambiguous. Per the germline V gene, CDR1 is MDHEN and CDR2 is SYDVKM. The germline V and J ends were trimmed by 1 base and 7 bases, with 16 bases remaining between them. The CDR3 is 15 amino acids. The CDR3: CASSLYPGYRGEAFF. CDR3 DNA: TGTGCCAGCAGTTTATACCCGGGGTACAGAGGTGAAGCTTTCTTT.

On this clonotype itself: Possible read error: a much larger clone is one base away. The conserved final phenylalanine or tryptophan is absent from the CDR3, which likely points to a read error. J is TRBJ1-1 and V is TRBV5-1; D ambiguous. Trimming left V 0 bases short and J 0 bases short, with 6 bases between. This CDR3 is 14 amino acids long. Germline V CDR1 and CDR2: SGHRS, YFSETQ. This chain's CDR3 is CASSLARLNTEAFL. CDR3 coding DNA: TGCGCCAGCAGCTTGGCCAGGTTGAACACTGAAGCTTTCCTT.

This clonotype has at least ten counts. CDR3 protein: CASSSLGQGYEQYF. The CDR3 coding sequence is TGCGCCAGCAGCTCGCTGGGCCAGGGGTACGAGCAGTACTTC. The chain uses TRBV5-1 and TRBJ2-7; possibly TRBD1 for D (6 bases). The CDR3 has 14 amino acids. Looked up from germline, CDR1 is SGHRS and CDR2 is YFSETQ. Trimming stripped 3 bases from V and 4 bases from J, with 14 bases between.

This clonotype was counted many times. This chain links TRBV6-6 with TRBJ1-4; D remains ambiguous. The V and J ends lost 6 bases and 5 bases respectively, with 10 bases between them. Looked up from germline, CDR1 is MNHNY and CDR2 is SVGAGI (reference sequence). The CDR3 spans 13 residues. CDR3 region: CASRIIGNEKLFF. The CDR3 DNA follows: TGTGCCAGCAGAATCATTGGAAATGAAAAACTGTTTTTT.